This entry lists 13 T cell receptor beta chains sequenced from one sample in a study of human T cells and chemical hapten exposure. Time point: pre-sensitization, week 0. As to treatment: therapeutic diphenylcyclopropenone sensitization with weekly scalp DPC. TCRdb ran MiXCR on the RACE reads and lists one entry per CDR3 protein. The sample consists of about 110,000 distinct CDR3 sequences, more than 10% of them appearing once. The sequencing here drew on whole blood, taken in connection with sensitization to the hapten diphenylcyclopropenone (DPC). All receptors derive from a woman aged 45-60 years with alopecia areata. Some clones in this sample may be carry-over from other donors' samples.

V and J are TRBV10-3 and TRBJ2-7; 8 nucleotides match TRBD1. J was trimmed by 2 bases and V by 3 bases; bases with no gene match: 6. The CDR3 is made up of 15 amino acids. Looked up from germline, CDR1 is ENHRY and CDR2 is SYGVKD. The CDR3 reads CAISDPGQVTYEQYF. CDR3 coding DNA: TGTGCCATCAGTGACCCGGGACAGGTTACCTACGAGCAGTACTTC.

In this sample, this clonotype turned up a few times. V usage is TRBV7-9 and J usage is TRBJ1-1; the match to TRBD1 covers 7 bases. J lost 5 bases, V lost 3 bases, and 6 bases had no gene match. Germline CDR1 SEHNR, CDR2 FQNEAQ (reference sequence). This CDR3 comprises 14 residues. The DNA of the CDR3 is TGTGCCAGCAGCTTTCGACAGGGTAGTACTGAAGCTTTCTTT. Its translation: CASSFRQGSTEAFF.

This clonotype was counted ten times or more. The gene calls are TRBV7-2 and TRBJ2-3; D gene unclear. CDR3 length equals 15 residues. CDR1 and CDR2 from the germline V gene are SGHTA and FQGNSA. Trimming pared 1 base from V and 0 bases from J, leaving 8 bases between. CDR3 region: CASSLDKLSTDTQYF. The CDR3, as DNA: TGTGCCAGCAGCTTAGATAAATTAAGCACAGATACGCAGTATTTT. Looking up the rest from reference TRBV7-2 and TRBJ2-3 gives the full variable domain: GAGVSQSPSNKVTEKGKDVELRCDPISGHTALYWYRQSLGQGLEFLIYFQGNSAPDKSGLPSDRFSAERTGGSVSTLTIQRTQQEDSAVYLCASSLDKLSTDTQYFGPGTRLTVL.

This clonotype was recorded many times. The chain is built from TRBV24-1 and TRBJ2-5, with a possible D match to TRBD1 (5 bases). CDR1 and CDR2 (germline): KGHDR, SFDVKD. The CDR3 sequence is 15 residues long. Trimming took 4 bases from V and 0 from J, leaving 11 bases between them. In nucleotides, the CDR3 is TGTGCCACCAGTGACTCGACAGCGTACCAAGAGACCCAGTACTTC. It translates to CATSDSTAYQETQYF.

The V and J genes are TRBV20-1 and TRBJ2-7; a weak D match, TRBD2 (6 bases). Germline assignment: CDR1 DFQATT and CDR2 SNEGSKA (reference sequence). The CDR3 runs 11 residues. CDR3 DNA sequence: TGCGCGAGGAGGGACGGCTACGAGCAGTACTTC. Its protein product is CARRDGYEQYF.

Many counts were recorded for this clonotype. The chain combines TRBV7-2 with TRBJ2-7; TRBD1 aligns across 7 bases. The CDR3 has 14 amino acids. The germline gives CDR1 SGHTA, CDR2 FQGNSA. V was pared by 5 bases and J by 2 bases, with 6 bases of the junction left unmatched. The CDR3 coding sequence is TGTGCCAGCAGCATTGACAGGGCGGCCTACGAGCAGTACTTC. It encodes CASSIDRAAYEQYF.

This clonotype came up many times. CDR3 bases: TGTGCCAGCTCACCAGTACTAGCGCCTAGCACAGATACGCAGTATTTT. It yields the protein CASSPVLAPSTDTQYF. The chain couples TRBV18 to TRBJ2-3; 7 nucleotides match TRBD2. The V gene's germline CDR1 is KGHSH and CDR2 LQKENI. The V gene end was trimmed by 2 bases and the J gene end by 0 bases; junction bases not matched to a gene: 5. The CDR3 totals 16 residues. Variable domain in full (rest from reference TRBV18 and TRBJ2-3): NAGVMQNPRHLVRRRGQEARLRCSPMKGHSHVYWYRQLPEEGLKFMVYLQKENIIDESGMPKERFSAEFPKEGPSILRIQQVVRGDSAAYFCASSPVLAPSTDTQYFGPGTRLTVL.

This clonotype was seen a few times. The chain couples TRBV2 to TRBJ2-7; tentatively, D is TRBD1 (6 bases). CDR1 and CDR2 from the germline V gene are SNHLY and FYNNEI. V lost 8 bases, J lost 0 bases, and 8 bases lay in between. The CDR3 spans 12 residues. CDR3 loop: CASRDNSYEQYF. The CDR3 bases are TGTGCCAGCCGGGACAACTCCTACGAGCAGTACTTC.

Notes on this clonotype: A read error is possible here, since a much larger clone lies one base away. V is TRBV29-1 and J is TRBJ2-2, with D maybe TRBD2 (6 bases). CDR3 length: 11 residues. CDR1 and CDR2 from the germline V gene are SQVTM and ANQGSEA. Here the CDR3 reads CGGVYTRELFF. CDR3 nucleotide sequence: TGCGGAGGGGTATACACCAGGGAGCTGTTTTTT.

This clonotype was counted many times. The chain couples TRBV20-1 to TRBJ2-5; D assignment may be TRBD1 or TRBD2 (6 bases each). Trimming cost V 0 bases and J 6 bases, with 17 bases left between them. The CDR3 has 15 residues. From germline, CDR1 is DFQATT and CDR2 SNEGSKA (reference sequence). CDR3 amino acids: CSAREFPGAGQTQYF. Here the CDR3 DNA reads TGCAGTGCTAGAGAGTTTCCGGGGGCGGGGCAGACCCAGTACTTC.

The rearrangement uses TRBV6-5 and TRBJ2-3, with no clear D. The V gene lost 0 bases and the J gene lost 6 bases, with 7 bases spanning the gap. The CDR3 has 13 residues. Germline assignment: CDR1 MNHEY and CDR2 SVGAGI. The CDR3 DNA reads as TGTGCCAGCAGTTACTCAGGAACGGATACGCAGTATTTT. Its protein product is CASSYSGTDTQYF.

This clonotype was seen many times. The chain uses TRBV11-2 and TRBJ2-2, with D maybe TRBD2 (7 bases). The germline V gene has CDR1 SGHAT and CDR2 FQNNGV. The CDR3 consists of 15 residues. V lost 3 bases and J 0 bases, leaving 8 bases between the germline ends. The CDR3 DNA is TGTGCCAGCAGCTTCGGGGGGCCGAACACCGGGGAGCTGTTTTTT. The encoded protein is CASSFGGPNTGELFF. Looking up the rest from reference TRBV11-2 and TRBJ2-2 gives the full variable domain: EAGVAQSPRYKIIEKRQSVAFWCNPISGHATLYWYQQILGQGPKLLIQFQNNGVVDDSQLPKDRFSAERLKGVDSTLKIQPAKLEDSAVYLCASSFGGPNTGELFFGEGSRLTVL.

This clonotype turned up a few times. A read error may explain this, as a much larger clone is one base away. This rearrangement joins TRBV6-5 to TRBJ1-5, with 9 bases lining up with TRBD1. Germline V gene sequence: CDR1 MNHEY, CDR2 SVGAGI. The CDR3 consists of 15 residues. As DNA, the CDR3 is TGTACCAGCAGCCCGGACAGGGGCGACAATCAGCCCCAGCATTTT. Its protein product is CTSSPDRGDNQPQHF.